These T cell receptor beta chains were read from a single sample in a study of cytomegalovirus exposure and HLA in healthy donors. Some clones are missing from TCRdb's copy, which holds only in-frame ones; the method was immunoSEQ multiplex PCR. The table records approximately 150,000 clones, approximately 62% of them present only once. The specimen was PBMCs. The receptor source for this set is a man in his fifties or sixties in good health and CMV-seronegative. CDR3s include the opening cysteine and the closing phenylalanine or tryptophan.

J gene: TRBJ2-7; V gene: TRBV6-6; CDR3 protein: CASSYTGGEAYEQYF
J gene: TRBJ2-3; V gene: TRBV5-1; CDR3 protein: CASRGQGDTQYF
J gene: TRBJ1-2; V gene: TRBV5-4; CDR3 protein: CASSLGQVNYGYTF
J gene: TRBJ1-2; V gene: TRBV6-5; CDR3 protein: CASSYSVGGYGYTF
J gene: TRBJ2-3; V gene: TRBV19; CDR3 protein: CASSMRGPSSTGHNRGLTDTQYF
J gene: TRBJ2-6; V gene: TRBV6-4; CDR3 protein: CASSDSHSGANVLTF
J gene: TRBJ1-2; V gene: TRBV9; CDR3 protein: CASSPRAERNYGYTF
J gene: TRBJ1-1; V gene: TRBV11-2; CDR3 protein: CASRPRQGATEAFF
J gene: TRBJ1-4; V gene: TRBV19; CDR3 protein: CASTSLDATNEKLFF
J gene: TRBJ2-7; V gene: TRBV9; CDR3 protein: CASSFSSGTGVYEQYF
J gene: TRBJ1-5; V gene: TRBV19; CDR3 protein: CASSIGSGSGNQPQHF
J gene: TRBJ1-2; V gene: TRBV7-2; CDR3 protein: CASSPDTYYGYTF
J gene: TRBJ2-1; V gene: TRBV7-2; CDR3 protein: CASSLFGGQSSYNEQFF
J gene: TRBJ1-2; V gene: TRBV5-1; CDR3 protein: CASSLVGVGDGYTF
J gene: TRBJ1-1; V gene: TRBV5-1; CDR3 protein: CASSLEGGRRNTEAFF
J gene: TRBJ2-1; V gene: TRBV25-1; CDR3 protein: CASRGIRTGDNEQFF
J gene: TRBJ2-3; V gene: TRBV5-1; CDR3 protein: CASSLEGGRGTQYF
J gene: TRBJ2-1; V gene: TRBV9; CDR3 protein: CASSVISNEQFF
J gene: TRBJ2-1; V gene: TRBV29-1; CDR3 protein: CSVKGATYNEQFF
J gene: TRBJ2-4; V gene: TRBV4-1; CDR3 protein: CASSQPQVGIAKNIQYF
J gene: TRBJ2-3; V gene: TRBV4-1; CDR3 protein: CASSVWGTSGGADTQYF
J gene: TRBJ1-2; V gene: TRBV6-4; CDR3 protein: CASSPGQFNYGYTF
J gene: TRBJ2-1; V gene: TRBV6-1; CDR3 protein: CASSEALTGNEQFF
J gene: TRBJ2-7; V gene: TRBV27; CDR3 protein: CASSFTGGHSYEQYF
J gene: TRBJ2-7; V gene: TRBV11-2; CDR3 protein: CASSSSRGAYEQYF
J gene: TRBJ2-7; V gene: TRBV5-1; CDR3 protein: CASSLGMEGYEQYF
J gene: TRBJ1-1; V gene: TRBV7-6; CDR3 protein: CASSLQDRGTEAFF
J gene: TRBJ1-1; V gene: TRBV5-8; CDR3 protein: CASSLRQGGTEAFF
J gene: TRBJ2-7; V gene: TRBV7-2; CDR3 protein: CASSPTGYEQYF
J gene: TRBJ1-6; V gene: TRBV7-9; CDR3 protein: CASSPSEAGNSPLHF
J gene: TRBJ2-5; V gene: TRBV7-9; CDR3 protein: CASSFGTDGRETQYF
J gene: TRBJ1-6; V gene: TRBV5-1; CDR3 protein: CASSLEGASNSPLHF
J gene: -; V gene: TRBV6-6; CDR3 protein: CASIQTGEGSYEQYF
J gene: TRBJ2-4; V gene: TRBV6-6; CDR3 protein: CASSDDTLAKNIQYF
J gene: TRBJ2-5; V gene: TRBV9; CDR3 protein: CASSVGDREQYF
J gene: TRBJ2-7; V gene: TRBV19; CDR3 protein: CASRSLQQRLAHEQYF
J gene: TRBJ2-7; V gene: TRBV5-1; CDR3 protein: CASSLGLAGVYEQYF
J gene: TRBJ1-2; V gene: TRBV5-1; CDR3 protein: CASSSTGGSNYGYTF
J gene: TRBJ1-2; V gene: TRBV5-6; CDR3 protein: CASSSRQGTANYGYTF
J gene: TRBJ2-7; V gene: TRBV7-2; CDR3 protein: CASSLAPPSGGAREQYF